This is a list of T cell receptor beta chains from one sample in a study of siplizumab effects on memory and regulatory T cells. This table comes from immunoSEQ multiplex PCR, and its TCRdb copy is limited to in-frame clones, with some not included. The sample comprises over 80,000 clones, 87% of which are singletons, and under 2% rests with the top ten. Sequenced input: Tregs sorted from blood. These receptors were taken from a human donor in good health. Each CDR3 is given with its conserved first and last residue. The D gene is left open where the match is weak. Some rows have no size entry. The others give once, few or many, or a class for an expanded clone.

>11|NA|NA|TRBJ2-5|TRBV6-1
CASSERETQYF
TGTGCCAGCAGTGAAAGGGAGACCCAGTACTTC
>12|NA|once|TRBJ2-1|TRBV11-2
CASSFSNNEQFF
TGTGCCAGCAGCTTCTCAAACAATGAGCAGTTCTTC
>11|NA|once|TRBJ2-2|TRBV15
CASQGHGELFF
TGTGCCTCCCAGGGTCACGGGGAGCTGTTTTTT
>12|NA|NA|TRBJ2-3|TRBV5-1
CASGTRGDTQYF
TGCGCCAGCGGGACGAGAGGAGATACGCAGTATTTT
>13|TRBD1|NA|TRBJ1-2|TRBV6-5
CASSYSILGQGAF
TGTGCCAGCAGTTACTCGATTCTGGGACAGGGGGCCTTC
>19|NA|NA|TRBJ2-4|TRBV4-3
CASSQDRVASIEEWNIQYF
TGCGCCAGCAGCCAAGATCGGGTAGCTAGTATAGAGGAATGGAACATTCAGTACTTC
>14|NA|medium-sized|TRBJ1-1|TRBV19
CASSRDRGDTEAFF
TGTGCCAGTAGTCGAGACCGGGGCGACACTGAAGCTTTCTTT
>14|TRBD1|NA|TRBJ1-2|TRBV10-3
CAISERQGLGGYTF
TGTGCCATCAGTGAGAGACAGGGGTTGGGTGGCTACACCTTC
>13|NA|NA|TRBJ2-7|TRBV10-3
CAIPRTNNHEQYF
TGTGCCATCCCGCGGACAAACAACCACGAGCAGTACTTC
>12|NA|NA|TRBJ1-2|TRBV29-1
CSVDVRNYGYTF
TGCAGCGTTGATGTCAGAAACTATGGCTACACCTTC
>14|NA|NA|TRBJ1-2|TRBV18
CASSPSEGRVGYTF
TGTGCCAGCTCACCATCGGAGGGTAGGGTTGGCTACACCTTC
>21|TRBD2|NA|TRBJ2-1|TRBV10-3
CAISEPSLAGGLTPSYNEQFF
TGTGCCATCAGTGAGCCATCACTAGCGGGGGGCCTAACTCCCTCCTACAATGAGCAGTTCTTC
>12|NA|NA|TRBJ2-1|TRBV5-5
CASSHYTGVQFF
TGTGCCAGCAGCCACTACACTGGGGTGCAGTTCTTC
>14|TRBD2|NA|TRBJ2-7|TRBV2
CASTTRGGAREQYF
TGTGCCAGCACGACCCGCGGGGGGGCGCGGGAGCAGTACTTC
>13|NA|NA|TRBJ1-2|TRBV7-9
CASSAVLNYGYTF
TGTGCCAGCAGCGCTGTCCTGAACTATGGCTACACCTTC
>14|NA|few|TRBJ1-2|TRBV7-9
CASSLASSYYGYTF
TGTGCCAGCAGCTTAGCGTCCAGTTACTATGGCTACACCTTC
>17|TRBD2|NA|TRBJ2-7|TRBV5-1
CASSLESTSGVRLEQYF
TGCGCCAGCAGCTTGGAGAGCACTAGCGGGGTACGGCTCGAGCAGTACTTC
>19|TRBD1|NA|TRBJ2-7|TRBV19
CVPRFVQGICQGDVYEQYF
TGTGTGCCCCGGTTCGTACAGGGGATATGCCAAGGGGACGTCTACGAGCAGTACTTC
>12|NA|NA|TRBJ2-1|TRBV7-2
CASSKRLYEQFF
TGTGCCAGCAGCAAGAGGCTCTATGAGCAGTTCTTC
>16|NA|few|TRBJ2-1|TRBV5-1
CASSLGKGAMQNEQFF
TGCGCCAGCAGCTTGGGAAAGGGTGCGATGCAGAATGAGCAGTTCTTC
>14|TRBD1|once|TRBJ2-7|TRBV6-6
CASSYGTGGREQYF
TGTGCCAGCAGTTATGGGACAGGGGGCCGGGAGCAGTACTTC
>16|NA|NA|TRBJ2-1|TRBV7-3
CASSLTFGGSYNEQFF
TGTGCCAGCAGCTTAACTTTCGGGGGCTCCTACAATGAGCAGTTCTTC
>11|NA|few|TRBJ1-1|TRBV19
CASRQAGEAFF
TGTGCCAGTAGACAGGCGGGTGAAGCTTTCTTT
>12|NA|NA|TRBJ1-4|TRBV7-6
CASSPWTEKLFF
TGTGCCAGCAGCCCCTGGACCGAAAAACTGTTTTTT
>17|NA|NA|TRBJ2-7|TRBV12-2
CASLAYYLWTDLREQYF
TGTGCAAGTCTCGCTTACTATCTATGGACAGATCTGAGGGAGCAGTACTTC